The text below deals with one T cell receptor (beta chain). The antigen is undetermined. The sample belongs to a study of prognosis after radiotherapy for stage I lung cancer. Starting from genomic DNA, TCR beta CDR3 was amplified through two-round multiplex PCR. During first-round PCR, primers specific to each TRBV and TRBJ gene were used. From the multiplex PCR reads, TCRdb called clonotypes with MiXCR, one entry per CDR3 protein. This table has approximately 20,000 distinct CDR3 sequences, roughly 26% appearing once. General study results and limits: After stereotactic body radiation therapy, patients with later distant metastases showed lower Shannon entropy.

The TCR sequence derives from a donor aged 50 or older with non-small cell lung cancer. Sequenced here: PBMCs, sampled before or after stereotactic body radiation therapy (not recorded which).

The CDR3 DNA sequence: TGTGCCAGTAGTTTGGGTAGGGGCTACTATCAGTACTTC. Translated: CASSLGRGYYQYF. J is TRBJ2-7 and V is TRBV19, with D perhaps matching TRBD1 (5 bases). Per germline, CDR1 LNHDA and CDR2 SQIVND (reference sequence). Trimming took off 5 bases at V and 10 bases at J, with 18 bases between the two ends. This CDR3 region has 13 residues.